This T cell receptor beta chain derives from a study of blood T cell repertoires in COVID-19. Background on the study: Samples of COVID-19 (acute and convalescent) were obtained from the United States, Italy and Spain. T cells, B-cell-depleted T cells, or PBMCs provided the cDNA or gDNA that served as material.

The Seattle patients joined while their infection was active and were tracked longitudinally afterward. Authors' methods: Using reference gene primer amplification, nucleated cell counts were estimated. Profiling relied on immunoSEQ multiplex PCR, and the TCRdb table lists in-frame clones only, not all of them. Clonal size and the V and J genes are those of that table, whereas D and trimming came from the DNA. The sample lists roughly 210,000 clones, around four fifths seen once, with under 12% in the top ten. Trimming took 3 bases from V and 5 from J, leaving 8 bases between them. The CDR3 has 13 amino acids.

The chain uses TRBV23-1 and TRBJ2-1; maybe TRBD1 (5 bases). TRBV23-1 is designated an ORF whose function remains uncertain. Input material: peripheral blood. The clonotype originates from a woman of 80 years or more with COVID-19, enrolled during active disease. Here the CDR3 DNA reads TGCGCCAGCAGTCATTCGACAGACAATGAGCAGTTCTTC. This gives the protein CASSHSTDNEQFF.